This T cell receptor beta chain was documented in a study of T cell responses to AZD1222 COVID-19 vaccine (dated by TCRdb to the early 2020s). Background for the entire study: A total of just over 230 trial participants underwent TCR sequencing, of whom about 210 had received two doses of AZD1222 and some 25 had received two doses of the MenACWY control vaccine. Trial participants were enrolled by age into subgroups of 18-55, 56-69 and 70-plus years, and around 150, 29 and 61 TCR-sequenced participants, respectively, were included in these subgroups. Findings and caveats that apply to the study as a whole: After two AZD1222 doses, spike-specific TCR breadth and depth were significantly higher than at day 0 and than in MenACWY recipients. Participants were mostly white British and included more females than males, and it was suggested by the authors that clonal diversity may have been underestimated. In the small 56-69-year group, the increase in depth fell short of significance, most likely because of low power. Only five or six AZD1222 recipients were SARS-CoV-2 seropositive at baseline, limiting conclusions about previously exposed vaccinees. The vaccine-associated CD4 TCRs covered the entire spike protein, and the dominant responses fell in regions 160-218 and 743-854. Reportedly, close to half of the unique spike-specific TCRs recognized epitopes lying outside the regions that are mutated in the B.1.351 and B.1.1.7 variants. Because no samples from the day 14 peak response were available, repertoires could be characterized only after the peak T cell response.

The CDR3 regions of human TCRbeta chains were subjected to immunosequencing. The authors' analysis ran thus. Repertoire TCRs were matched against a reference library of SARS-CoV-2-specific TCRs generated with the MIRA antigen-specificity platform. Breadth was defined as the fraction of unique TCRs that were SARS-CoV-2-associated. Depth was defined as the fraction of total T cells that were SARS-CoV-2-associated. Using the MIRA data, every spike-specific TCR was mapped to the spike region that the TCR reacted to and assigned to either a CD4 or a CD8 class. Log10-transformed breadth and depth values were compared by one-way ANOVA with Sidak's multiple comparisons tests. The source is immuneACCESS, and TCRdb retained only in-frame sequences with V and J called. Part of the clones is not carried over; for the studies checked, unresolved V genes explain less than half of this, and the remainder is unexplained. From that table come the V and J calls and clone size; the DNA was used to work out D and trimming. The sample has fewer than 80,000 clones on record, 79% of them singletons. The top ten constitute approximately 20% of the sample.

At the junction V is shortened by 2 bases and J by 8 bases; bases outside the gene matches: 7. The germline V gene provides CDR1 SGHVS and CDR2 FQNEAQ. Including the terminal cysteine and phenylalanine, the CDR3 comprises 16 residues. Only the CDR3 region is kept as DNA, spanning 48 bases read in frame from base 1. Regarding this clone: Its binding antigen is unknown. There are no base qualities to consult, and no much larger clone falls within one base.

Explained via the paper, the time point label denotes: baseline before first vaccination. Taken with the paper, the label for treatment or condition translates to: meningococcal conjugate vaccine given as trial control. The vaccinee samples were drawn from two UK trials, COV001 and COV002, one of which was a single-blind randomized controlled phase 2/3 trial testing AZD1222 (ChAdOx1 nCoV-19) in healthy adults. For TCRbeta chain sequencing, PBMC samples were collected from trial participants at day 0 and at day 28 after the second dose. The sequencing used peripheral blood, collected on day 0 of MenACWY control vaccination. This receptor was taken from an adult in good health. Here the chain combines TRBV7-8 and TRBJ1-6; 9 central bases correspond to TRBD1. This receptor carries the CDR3 CASSLTVTGGHSPLHF. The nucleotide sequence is TGTGCCAGCAGCTTAACAGTGACAGGGGGACATTCACCCCTCCACTTT.